One TCR beta chain is described in this entry. This sample was included in a study of blood T cell repertoires in COVID-19. This CDR3 comprises 15 residues. The germline gives CDR1 MDHEN, CDR2 SYDVKM. V was cut by 7 bases and J by 4 bases, with 17 bases left in between. Per the study methods: Nucleated cell number was recorded as an estimate derived from reference gene primer amplification. Assay used: immunoSEQ multiplex PCR; TCRdb lists only in-frame clones, some missing. V, J and clone size derive from that table, while D and trimming were established from the DNA sequence. The sample carries 250,000 to 350,000 clones, 90% recorded once. Individuals aged roughly 18 to 95 years were recruited from 24 US areas. Assignment of participants to cohorts was predicated upon participant-reported clinical history.

The J gene is TRBJ1-5, the V gene TRBV28; D not resolved. Sequenced input: PBMCs or T cells enriched from blood (not recorded which). The sequence derives from a young woman with acute COVID-19. CDR3 residues: CASTLNQVLNQPQHF. CDR3 nucleotides: TGTGCCAGCACCCTGAATCAGGTCCTTAATCAGCCCCAGCATTTT.